This TCR beta chain was captured in a study of cytomegalovirus exposure and HLA in healthy donors. The study, taken as a whole, reports: The authors later found most CMV-associated TCR beta chains appeared HLA-restricted. 16,951 TCR beta sequences were associated with HLA alleles at 0.05 false discovery rate in a later analysis. Several of the most significant clusters appeared, in a later analysis, to be linked to common viral pathogens. Later examination showed HLA-associated TCR beta chains had greater clonal expansion than equally common others.

The CDR3 has 15 amino acids. V shed 7 bases and J 3 bases; nucleotides not matched to a gene: 8. Per germline, CDR1 LNHDA and CDR2 SQIVND (reference sequence). Primers for the PCR totalled 60 Vbeta and 13 Jbeta. Data came from immunoSEQ multiplex PCR; TCRdb stores just in-frame clones and leaves some out. The sample carries 110,000 to 150,000 clones, less than 9.5% recorded once. This clone was detected only a few times. Its target is unknown. V gene TRBV19 combines with J gene TRBJ2-7, with 11 bases lining up with TRBD2. This clonotype was sampled from a male donor in good health and CMV-seronegative. The sample consisted of PBMCs. The CDR3 nucleotides are TGTGCCAGTACCTCACTAGCGGGAGATGACTACGAGCAGTACTTC. Translation: CASTSLAGDDYEQYF. The full variable domain, completed using reference TRBV19 and TRBJ2-7, is DGGITQSPKYLFRKEGQNVTLSCEQNLNHDAMYWYRQDPGQGLRLIYYSQIVNDFQKGDIAEGYSVSREKKESFPLTVTSAQKNPTAFYLCASTSLAGDDYEQYFGPGTRLTVT.